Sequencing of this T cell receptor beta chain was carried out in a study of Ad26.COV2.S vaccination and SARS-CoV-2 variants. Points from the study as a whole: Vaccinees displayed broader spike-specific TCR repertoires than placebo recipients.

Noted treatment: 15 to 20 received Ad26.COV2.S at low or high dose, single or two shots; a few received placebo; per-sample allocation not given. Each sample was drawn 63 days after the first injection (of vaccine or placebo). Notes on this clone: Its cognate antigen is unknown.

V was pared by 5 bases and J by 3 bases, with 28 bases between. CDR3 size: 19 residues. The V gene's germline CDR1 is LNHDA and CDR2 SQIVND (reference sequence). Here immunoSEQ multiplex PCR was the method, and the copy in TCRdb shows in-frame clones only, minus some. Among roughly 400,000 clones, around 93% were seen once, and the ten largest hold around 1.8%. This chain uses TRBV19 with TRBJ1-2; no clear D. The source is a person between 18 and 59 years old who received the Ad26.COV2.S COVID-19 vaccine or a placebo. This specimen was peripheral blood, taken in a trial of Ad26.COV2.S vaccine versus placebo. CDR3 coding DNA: TGTGCCAGTAGTGTCACGCTCTGGGCCCGCTTTCAGAATGACTATGGCTACACCTTC. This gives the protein CASSVTLWARFQNDYGYTF. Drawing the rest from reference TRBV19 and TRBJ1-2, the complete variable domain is DGGITQSPKYLFRKEGQNVTLSCEQNLNHDAMYWYRQDPGQGLRLIYYSQIVNDFQKGDIAEGYSVSREKKESFPLTVTSAQKNPTAFYLCASSVTLWARFQNDYGYTFGSGTRLTVV.